This TCR beta chain was recovered during a study of T cell responses to AZD1222 COVID-19 vaccine. The protocol was immunoSEQ multiplex PCR, while the TCRdb copy is restricted to in-frame clones and leaves out a portion. This table holds around 180,000 clones, about 90% found once. The clonotype originates from an adult in good health. The sample was peripheral blood, taken on day 0 of AZD1222 vaccination.

CDR3 DNA sequence: TGCGCCAGCTCCCTTATTGACCCGACCGGGAGGACCGGGGAGCTGTTTTTT. Translation gives CASSLIDPTGRTGELFF. The gene calls are TRBV5-1 and TRBJ2-2; 7 nucleotides align to TRBD2. From germline, CDR1 is SGHRS and CDR2 YFSETQ. V shed 7 bases and J 5 bases; nucleotides not matched to a gene: 17. This CDR3 has 17 amino acids.